The clone carrying this T cell receptor beta chain has only a few counts. The source of the sample is a study of blood T cells in healthy people across ages. Using a J-beta primer mix together with a sample-barcoded 5' primer, a second PCR was run for about 7 to 12 cycles. TCRdb itself ran the 5' RACE reads through MiXCR, one entry per CDR3 protein. The sample consists of 550,000 to 750,000 distinct CDR3 sequences, more than 20% of them appearing once. This CDR3 is built from 15 residues. The germline V gene has CDR1 SGHTA and CDR2 FQGNSA. The people who gave samples were healthy Caucasians from Russia, aged roughly 6 to 100.

The source is a man between 65 and 85 years old in good health. The sequenced sample consisted of blood. The V and J genes are TRBV7-2 and TRBJ2-5, with D possibly TRBD2 on 6 matching bases. The J call is uncertain, as TRBJ2-1 better fits the DNA end. CDR3 in amino acids: CASSLSSRGIDEQFF. The CDR3, as DNA: TGTGCCAGCAGCTTAAGCAGCCGGGGGATCGATGAGCAGTTCTTC.